These T cell receptor beta chains were read from a single sample in a study of blood T cell repertoires in COVID-19. The assay was immunoSEQ multiplex PCR, and TCRdb's table has in-frame clones only and misses some. Among roughly 200,000 clones listed, 70% to 90% were seen once. Sequenced: peripheral blood. Source of these receptors: a woman between 18 and 30 years old who had recovered from COVID-19. Each CDR3 is given without its conserved first and last residue. Only part of the rows carry a size: once, few, many, or a class if the clone is expanded.

abundance,v_gene,j_gene,CDR3aa
-,TRBV3-1/TRBV3-2,TRBJ1-1,ASSEISGMNTEAF
-,TRBV30,TRBJ2-7,AWSVRTGNALGEQY
-,TRBV6-2/TRBV6-3,TRBJ1-2,ASSYASGEYGYT
-,TRBV7-3,TRBJ2-1,ASSSGQGSSNEQF
-,TRBV5-1,TRBJ1-1,ASSILGQGINTEAF
-,TRBV7-9,TRBJ1-2,ASSFLEGRGYGYT
-,TRBV4-2,TRBJ2-3,ASSQPTSSDTQY
once,TRBV7-9,TRBJ2-1,ASSPPLAGGGGEQF
-,TRBV9,TRBJ2-2,ASSSNRGRTGELF
-,TRBV5-1,TRBJ2-2,ASSLLAGGLNTGELF
-,TRBV15,TRBJ2-1,ATDLAGQDNEQF
-,TRBV4-3,TRBJ2-7,ASSQEVPSGRNEQY
-,TRBV4-1,TRBJ2-4,ASSQGGVAKNIQY
-,TRBV5-8,TRBJ1-6,ASNPETGGNSPLH
-,TRBV4-3,TRBJ2-2,ASSPRQVHTGELF
-,TRBV19,TRBJ2-6,ASSLGLAGAGANVLT
-,TRBV27,TRBJ2-1,ASGRPDEQF
-,TRBV21-1,TRBJ1-3,ASSKGEGGTSGNTIY
few,TRBV5-6,TRBJ2-7,ASSQVGTDYEQY
-,TRBV2,TRBJ1-6,ASSDRAYNSPLH
-,TRBV19,TRBJ2-1,ASSIELAVSSYNEQF
-,TRBV30,TRBJ2-3,AWNRVAGTDTQY
-,TRBV29-1,TRBJ2-1,SGLGATYNEQF
-,TRBV6-5,TRBJ1-2,ASSRGTGNRNGYT
-,TRBV7-3,TRBJ2-5,ASSFSGRQGDSPPQETQY
-,TRBV7-2,TRBJ2-3,ASRGRADTQY
-,TRBV25-1,TRBJ1-1,ASTDRAGDTEAF
-,TRBV27,TRBJ1-1,ASSLNSGTEAF
-,TRBV24-1,TRBJ2-1,ATEFPGETNEQF
few,TRBV6-5,TRBJ2-7,ASLGQKTSYEQY
-,TRBV5-1,TRBJ1-1,ASSLGGTSSEAF
once,TRBV10-3,TRBJ2-3,AIRGWGVTDTQY
-,TRBV15,TRBJ1-2,ATSNRNSSLYGYT
-,TRBV7-9,TRBJ1-2,ASSLLDGGFYGYT
-,TRBV2,TRBJ1-2,ASSFTLDLTGLYDGYT
-,TRBV13,TRBJ2-7,ASSSIRGNEQY
-,TRBV19,TRBJ1-1,ASHLRLNTEAF
-,TRBV7-9,TRBJ1-2,ASSIPGDAASHGYT
-,TRBV9,TRBJ2-3,ASSAQTSYQVTQY
-,TRBV30,TRBJ1-1,AWSRDRTLNTEAF
-,TRBV4-3,TRBJ1-6,ASSQDHSSPLH
-,TRBV19,TRBJ2-1,ASSITGEYNEQF
-,TRBV19,TRBJ2-1,ASSMRGRSSYNEQF
-,TRBV27,TRBJ1-6,ASSLSQGRGSPLH
few,TRBV18,TRBJ2-7,ASSPELSGSYGEQY
-,TRBV6-5,TRBJ2-7,AGSSGRNRYEQY
-,TRBV6-2/TRBV6-3,TRBJ2-1,ASSYQNNEQF
-,TRBV5-6,TRBJ1-2,ASSLVGARGYT